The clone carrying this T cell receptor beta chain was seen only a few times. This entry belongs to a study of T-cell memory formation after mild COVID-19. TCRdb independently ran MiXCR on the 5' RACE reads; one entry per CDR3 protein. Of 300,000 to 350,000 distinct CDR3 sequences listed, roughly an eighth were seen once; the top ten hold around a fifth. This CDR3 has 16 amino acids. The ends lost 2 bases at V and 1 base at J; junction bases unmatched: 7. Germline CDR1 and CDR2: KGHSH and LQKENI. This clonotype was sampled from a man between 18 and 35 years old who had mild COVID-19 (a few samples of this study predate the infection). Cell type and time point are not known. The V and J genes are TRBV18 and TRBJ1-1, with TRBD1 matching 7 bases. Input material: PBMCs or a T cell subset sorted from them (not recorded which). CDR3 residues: CASSPWTGAGNTEAFF. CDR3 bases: TGTGCCAGCTCACCATGGACAGGTGCGGGGAACACTGAAGCTTTCTTT.